Listed below are T cell receptor beta chains from one sample, sequenced in a study of technical replicates of blood from a handful of donors. Clones were read by immunoSEQ multiplex PCR, and TCRdb kept only the in-frame ones, dropping some. Altogether 60,000 to 80,000 clones are present, 90% to 95% being singletons, with the ten largest covering roughly 5%. Sequenced material: PBMCs. These receptors originate from a human donor in good health. Some clones in this sample may be carry-over from other donors' samples. Each CDR3 is given with its conserved first and last residue. A D gene is named only where the DNA matches it firmly. The size entry is marked missing in some rows and otherwise reads once, few, many or a size class.

size	D	V	J	DNA	CDR3
.	.	TRBV6-5	TRBJ2-1	TGTGCCAGCAGTTACTCCGGGGATGAGCAGTTCTTC	CASSYSGDEQFF
.	.	TRBV12-5	TRBJ2-7	TGTGCTAGTGGCTCCCGGAGCTACGAGCAGTACTTC	CASGSRSYEQYF
.	TRBD1	TRBV5-6	TRBJ1-3	TGTGCCAGCAGCCCCGGGACAGGTACTGGAAACACCATATATTTT	CASSPGTGTGNTIYF
medium-sized	.	TRBV4-3	TRBJ2-1	TGCGCCAGCAGCCAAGGGGCAGCATCCTACAATGAGCAGTTCTTC	CASSQGAASYNEQFF
once	.	TRBV25-1	TRBJ2-4	TGTGCCAGCAGTGAGACATCCCTAGCCAAAAACATTCAGTACTTC	CASSETSLAKNIQYF
.	TRBD2	TRBV7-2	TRBJ2-4	TGTGCCAGCAGCCCGGGAGGGGCGGTTATAAACATTCAGTACTTC	CASSPGGAVINIQYF
.	TRBD2	TRBV7-8	TRBJ2-7	TGTGCCAGCAGCTTATCCAGGACTAGCGGGGGCGAGCAGTACTTC	CASSLSRTSGGEQYF
few	TRBD2	TRBV9	TRBJ2-2	TGTGCCAGCAGCGTAGCTGAGGGAGGGATACCCGGGGAGCTGTTTTTT	CASSVAEGGIPGELFF
.	.	TRBV7-8	TRBJ2-3	TGTGCCAGCAGCTTAGTACCCCTGGCGGCAGATACGCAGTATTTT	CASSLVPLAADTQYF
.	.	TRBV4-1	TRBJ2-7	TGCGCCAGCAGCCAAGAAGACAGGTTGACCTACGAGCAGTACTTC	CASSQEDRLTYEQYF
.	.	TRBV9	TRBJ2-3	TGTGCCAGCAGCGTCGACAGGTTGGGCCAGGATCTAGATACGCAGTATTTT	CASSVDRLGQDLDTQYF
.	TRBD1	TRBV6-5	TRBJ1-2	TGTGCCAGCAGAGACAGGGGTTCGGGGGGCTACACCTTC	CASRDRGSGGYTF
.	TRBD1	TRBV2	TRBJ2-2	TGTGCCAGCAGTAAGGACAGGTTCAGCTCGGACACCGGGGAGCTGTTTTTT	CASSKDRFSSDTGELFF
once	.	TRBV4-1	TRBJ1-2	TGCGCCAGCAGCCAAGAATGGGGGGGCGGCTACACCTTC	CASSQEWGGGYTF
.	.	TRBV7-9	TRBJ1-3	TGTGCCAGCAGACGCGGGCAGAGCGAGAACTCTGGAAACACCATATATTTT	CASRRGQSENSGNTIYF
.	.	TRBV5-1	TRBJ2-5	TGCGCCAGCAGCGTCTCGGAAGAGACCCAGTACTTC	CASSVSEETQYF
.	.	TRBV7-8	TRBJ2-7	TGTGCCAGCGATGACGGGTCCTACGAGCAGTACTTC	CASDDGSYEQYF
.	TRBD1	TRBV11-2	TRBJ1-1	TGTGCCAGCAGCTTCGGGACAGGGGGCCGCAACACTGAAGCTTTCTTT	CASSFGTGGRNTEAFF
medium-sized	.	TRBV14	TRBJ2-7	TGTGCCAGCAGCCAACGAGGGATCTACGAGCAGTACTTC	CASSQRGIYEQYF
few	TRBD1	TRBV10-3	TRBJ1-1	TGTGCCATCAGTGAGGGGGGACAGGGGGGAACTGAAGCTTTCTTT	CAISEGGQGGTEAFF
.	TRBD2	TRBV5-1	TRBJ2-3	TGCGCCAGCAGCCTAGCGGGGCGGAGAGATACGCAGTATTTT	CASSLAGRRDTQYF
.	TRBD2	TRBV5-1	TRBJ2-5	TGCGCCAGCAGCGGGGGGGTCGGCACCCAAGAGACCCAGTACTTC	CASSGGVGTQETQYF
.	.	TRBV19	TRBJ1-3	TGTGCCAGTAGCGTCCCCTGGCGGAACACCATATATTTT	CASSVPWRNTIYF
once	TRBD1	TRBV5-1	TRBJ2-7	TGCGCCAGCAGCCAACTGGCCGGACAGGGATACGAGCAGTACTTC	CASSQLAGQGYEQYF
.	TRBD2	TRBV4-2	TRBJ2-7	TGTGCCAGCAGCCAAGAAAGAAGCGGGACGGACATCTCCTACGAGCAGTACTTC	CASSQERSGTDISYEQYF
once	TRBD2	TRBV28	TRBJ2-5	TGTGCCAGCTTCAAAAGGTGGGGACTAGAGGAGGAAGAGACCCAGTACTTC	CASFKRWGLEEEETQYF
.	.	TRBV15	TRBJ2-1	TGTGCCACCAGCAGAGTAGGGCGGGGTTCCTACAATGAGCAGTTCTTC	CATSRVGRGSYNEQFF
few	TRBD1	TRBV7-3	TRBJ1-2	TGTGCCAGCAGCTTAGGGTGGGACAGGGCATACTATGGCTACACCTTC	CASSLGWDRAYYGYTF
.	.	TRBV15	TRBJ1-2	TGTGCCACCAGCAGAGATCGACAGAACTATGGCTACACCTTC	CATSRDRQNYGYTF
.	.	TRBV10-3	TRBJ1-4	TGTGCCACCGGCAAGCTGGGGGGTACTGAAAAACTGTTTTTT	CATGKLGGTEKLFF
.	.	TRBV5-6	TRBJ1-1	TGTGCCAGCAGCCCATTTTCCAGGCGGAGGACTGAAGCTTTCTTT	CASSPFSRRRTEAFF
.	TRBD1	TRBV7-8	TRBJ1-2	TGTGCCAGCAGCCCCATGTGGGCAGGGGGCTCTCAGCTCGATGGCTACACCTTC	CASSPMWAGGSQLDGYTF
.	.	TRBV18	TRBJ1-2	TGTGCCAGCTCACCACCCAGGGGTTCGGGCTACACCTTC	CASSPPRGSGYTF
.	TRBD2	TRBV19	TRBJ2-1	TGTGCCAGTAGTACGTGGGGGGGCTCCTACAATGAGCAGTTCTTC	CASSTWGGSYNEQFF
.	TRBD2	TRBV10-3	TRBJ2-1	TGTGCCACCTCGGTCGTCGGGAGGGCCGGCGATGAGCAGTTCTTC	CATSVVGRAGDEQFF
.	.	TRBV7-6	TRBJ2-1	TGTGCCAGCAGCTTACAGGGCAATGAGCAGTTCTTC	CASSLQGNEQFF
.	TRBD1	TRBV2	TRBJ1-2	TGTGCCAGCAGTGAAACGGGACAGCCTAACTATGGCTACACCTTC	CASSETGQPNYGYTF
.	.	TRBV2	TRBJ2-1	TGTGCCAGCAGTACAGGGTGGGGGTACAATGAGCAGTTCTTC	CASSTGWGYNEQFF
.	TRBD1	TRBV7-9	TRBJ1-1	TGTGCCAGCAGCCCTGGGACAGGGACGTACGATACTGAAGCTTTCTTT	CASSPGTGTYDTEAFF
.	.	TRBV9	TRBJ2-3	TGTGCCAGCAGCGTAGCCGGGACTAGCACAGATACGCAGTATTTT	CASSVAGTSTDTQYF
.	.	TRBV4-1	TRBJ2-7	TGCGCCAGCAGCCAAGAATCCAGCTACGAGCAGTACTTC	CASSQESSYEQYF